These 18 T cell receptor beta chains were all obtained from the same sample, sequenced in a study of graft-versus-host responses after intestinal transplantation. Profiling relied on immunoSEQ multiplex PCR, and the TCRdb table lists in-frame clones only, not all of them. This table has 85,000 to 100,000 clones, 90% appearing once. No antigens are known for them. The material sequenced was unstimulated CD4+ T cells sorted from spleen or lymph node cells, taken before intestinal transplant. The origin of the receptors is a human donor who received an intestinal transplant.

This sequence joins TRBV18 and TRBJ1-1, with D tentatively TRBD1 (6 bases). Trimming cost V 3 bases and J 4 bases, with 18 bases left between them. The CDR3 consists of 16 residues. Germline V lookup: CDR1 KGHSH, CDR2 LQKENI. The CDR3 DNA sequence: TGTGCCAGCTCACCGGCCCTCCTTGGGGGCGGCACTGAAGCTTTCTTT. Protein product: CASSPALLGGGTEAFF.

The chain links TRBV7-6 to TRBJ1-2; no firm D call. The germline V and J ends were trimmed by 5 bases and 8 bases, with 15 bases remaining between them. Germline values: CDR1 SGHVS, CDR2 FNYEAQ. The CDR3 consists of 13 residues. Here the CDR3 DNA reads TGTGCCAGCAGCACAACGGGGAGCGGGGGCTACACCTTC. Its protein product is CASSTTGSGGYTF. Variable domain in full (rest from reference TRBV7-6 and TRBJ1-2): GAGVSQSPRYKVTKRGQDVALRCDPISGHVSLYWYRQALGQGPEFLTYFNYEAQQDKSGLPNDRFSAERPEGSISTLTIQRTEQRDSAMYRCASSTTGSGGYTFGSGTRLTVV.

The chain recombines TRBV5-1 with TRBJ1-3, with 9 bases matching TRBD1. Germline V gene lookup returns CDR1 SGHRS and CDR2 YFSETQ. V was clipped by 4 bases and J by 0 bases; unmatched bases: 5. The CDR3 runs 16 residues. CDR3 nucleotides: TGCGCCAGCAGCCCACAGGGGGCCCTCTCTGGAAACACCATATATTTT. Amino acids: CASSPQGALSGNTIYF.

The chain joins TRBV4-1 to TRBJ1-2; TRBD1 is a possible D gene (5 bases). Germline V lookup: CDR1 MGHRA, CDR2 YSYEKL. Trimming cost V 3 bases and J 1 base, with 18 bases left between them. The CDR3 is made up of 17 amino acids. The CDR3 here is CASSHRVLGPINYGYTF. CDR3 DNA sequence: TGCGCCAGCAGCCATCGGGTTTTGGGGCCCATTAACTATGGCTACACCTTC.

The chain joins TRBV7-4 to TRBJ1-5; no clear D gene. V lost 5 bases and J 3 bases, leaving 14 bases between the germline ends. CDR1 SGHVT and CDR2 SQSDAQ come from the germline V gene. This CDR3 is 15 amino acids long. The CDR3 DNA sequence: TGTGCCAGCAGCCCCAGCGGAGGCTACAATCAGCCCCAGCATTTT. This encodes CASSPSGGYNQPQHF.

The chain employs TRBV4-2 and TRBJ2-5; 7 bases are a match to TRBD2. J was trimmed by 5 bases and V by 3 bases; bases with no gene match: 6. Germline CDR1 is LGHNA and CDR2 is YNFKEQ. The CDR3 has 14 residues. In DNA form, the CDR3 reads TGTGCCAGCAGCCAGGCTAGCGGTGGGGAGACCCAGTACTTC. Its protein is CASSQASGGETQYF.

The chain employs TRBV11-2 and TRBJ1-2; D unclear. Germline-derived CDR1 and CDR2 are SGHAT and FQNNGV. Trimming left V 4 bases short and J 4 bases short, with 7 bases between. The CDR3 loop spans 12 amino acids. CDR3 sequence: CASSSLFYGYTF. The CDR3 DNA reads as TGTGCCAGCAGCTCCTTATTCTATGGCTACACCTTC.

This chain uses TRBV2 with TRBJ1-5, with D unclear. Germline loops: CDR1 SNHLY, CDR2 FYNNEI. V was trimmed by 9 bases and J by 0 bases, leaving 9 bases between them. CDR3 length equals 13 residues. CDR3 protein: CASTPYSNQPQHF. CDR3 in DNA: TGTGCCAGTACGCCCTATAGCAATCAGCCCCAGCATTTT. The whole variable domain, filled in from reference TRBV2 and TRBJ1-5, reads EPEVTQTPSHQVTQMGQEVILRCVPISNHLYFYWYRQILGQKVEFLVSFYNNEISEKSEIFDDQFSVERPDGSNFTLKIRSTKLEDSAMYFCASTPYSNQPQHFGDGTRLSIL.

This clone was seen once. The V gene is TRBV5-4, the J gene TRBJ2-5, with 11 bases that match TRBD2. The CDR3 is 17 residues long. Germline values: CDR1 SGHNT, CDR2 YYREEE (reference sequence). V was pared by 4 bases and J by 1 base, with 9 bases of the junction left unmatched. CDR3: CASSGIASGGRQETQYF. The CDR3 region has the DNA TGTGCCAGCAGCGGCATCGCTAGCGGGGGGCGCCAAGAGACCCAGTACTTC. The variable domain in full, completed from reference TRBV5-4 and TRBJ2-5, reads ETGVTQSPTHLIKTRGQQVTLRCSSQSGHNTVSWYQQALGQGPQFIFQYYREEENGRGNFPPRFSGLQFPNYSSELNVNALELDDSALYLCASSGIASGGRQETQYFGPGTRLLVL.

This chain uses TRBV6-5 with TRBJ1-1; TRBD1 matches at 7 bases. Per the germline V gene, CDR1 is MNHEY and CDR2 is SVGAGI. The trim removed 10 bases at V and 10 bases at J, leaving 9 bases unmatched. CDR3 length equals 11 residues. The DNA for the CDR3 is TGTGCCACCAAGGACAGGTTTGGAGCTTTCTTT. This sequence encodes CATKDRFGAFF.

The gene calls are TRBV2 and TRBJ1-1; 10 positions match TRBD1. CDR1 and CDR2 from the germline V gene are SNHLY and FYNNEI. The CDR3 contains 11 residues. The CDR3 bases are TGTGTTGAGGGGACAGGGGCTGAAGCTTTCTTT. Translating gives CVEGTGAEAFF.

The chain couples TRBV10-2 to TRBJ2-7, with TRBD1 matching over 8 bases. CDR1 and CDR2 from the germline V gene are WSHSY and SAAADI. J was trimmed by 2 bases and V by 6 bases; bases with no gene match: 9. The CDR3 covers 15 residues. The DNA of the CDR3 is TGCGCCAGCAGAAACACAGGGGGAAAGACCTACGAGCAGTACTTC. Encoded protein: CASRNTGGKTYEQYF.

The chain couples TRBV10-3 to TRBJ2-3, with TRBD2 identical over 7 bases. V was pared by 8 bases and J by 6 bases, with 2 bases of the junction left unmatched. The CDR3 sequence is 11 residues long. The germline V gene has CDR1 ENHRY and CDR2 SYGVKD. The CDR3 spells CAIGGGDTQYF. DNA for the CDR3: TGTGCCATCGGCGGGGGTGATACGCAGTATTTT.

This clone was seen more than once but under ten times. The genes are TRBV5-1 and TRBJ1-2; D possibly corresponds to TRBD1 (6 bases). Deletions cut 6 bases from V and 4 bases from J, with 13 bases between. The CDR3 consists of 13 residues. The V gene's germline CDR1 is SGHRS and CDR2 YFSETQ. CDR3 bases: TGCGCCAGCAATCAGGGGTGGGGCTATGGCTACACCTTC. Its translation is CASNQGWGYGYTF.

This chain connects TRBV6-1 to TRBJ1-5; D unclear. This CDR3 has 15 residues. V lost 5 bases and J 4 bases, leaving 15 bases between the germline ends. Per germline, CDR1 MNHNS and CDR2 SASEGT. CDR3 nucleotide sequence: TGTGCCAGCAGTTGGTTCAGGATCCAAAATCAGCCCCAGCATTTT. Its protein product is CASSWFRIQNQPQHF.

J is TRBJ2-7 and V is TRBV6-1; possible D gene TRBD1, 5 bases. The germline V gene encodes CDR1 MNHNS and CDR2 SASEGT. The CDR3 loop spans 15 amino acids. The V end was cut by 3 bases, the J end by 3 bases, with 15 bases between. Here the CDR3 DNA reads TGTGCCAGCAGTGACAGGGTCCTAGGGGACTACGAGCAGTACTTC. Protein: CASSDRVLGDYEQYF.

The rearrangement links TRBV6-6 to TRBJ2-1; 9 bases are shared with TRBD1. The CDR3 runs 14 residues. Germline V gene sequence: CDR1 MNHNY, CDR2 SVGAGI (reference sequence). V dropped 2 bases and J dropped 8; count of bases not matched to a gene: 4. The CDR3 DNA sequence: TGTGCCAGCAGTTACGGGACAGGGTGGGATGAGCAGTTCTTC. It yields the protein CASSYGTGWDEQFF.

In its sample, this clone was seen a few times. The CDR3 spells CSADQGLADTQYF. The CDR3 coding sequence is TGCAGCGCCGACCAGGGGTTGGCAGATACGCAGTATTTT. This rearrangement joins TRBV29-1 to TRBJ2-3; the D gene is possibly TRBD1 (6 bases). Trimming stripped 7 bases from V and 4 bases from J, with 15 bases between. Germline V gene sequence: CDR1 SQVTM, CDR2 ANQGSEA. The CDR3 has 13 amino acids.